A single TCR beta chain is shown here with its context. Methods used by the authors: It was from reference gene primer amplification that nucleated cell counts were estimated. Measured with immunoSEQ multiplex PCR; TCRdb has only the in-frame clones, and not every one. The DNA gave D and trimming, while V, J and clone size come from that table. Among about 170,000 clones listed, around 84% were seen once. This sample is drawn from a study of blood T cell repertoires in COVID-19. In the study overall: T cells, B-cell-depleted T cells, or PBMCs provided the cDNA or gDNA that served as material.

Enrolment of Seattle patients took place during active infection, and they were followed longitudinally. This clonotype originated in a woman between 65 and 79 years old with COVID-19, enrolled during active disease. What was sequenced was peripheral blood.

CDR3 DNA: TGTGCCAGCAGCGTAGCTGCAGGAAGGTGGGATGGCTACACCTTC. Protein sequence: CASSVAAGRWDGYTF. The rearrangement uses TRBV9 and TRBJ1-2; D gene ambiguous. Germline V lookup: CDR1 SGDLS, CDR2 YYNGEE. The CDR3 consists of 15 residues. The germline V and J ends were trimmed by 0 bases and 6 bases, with 15 bases remaining between them.